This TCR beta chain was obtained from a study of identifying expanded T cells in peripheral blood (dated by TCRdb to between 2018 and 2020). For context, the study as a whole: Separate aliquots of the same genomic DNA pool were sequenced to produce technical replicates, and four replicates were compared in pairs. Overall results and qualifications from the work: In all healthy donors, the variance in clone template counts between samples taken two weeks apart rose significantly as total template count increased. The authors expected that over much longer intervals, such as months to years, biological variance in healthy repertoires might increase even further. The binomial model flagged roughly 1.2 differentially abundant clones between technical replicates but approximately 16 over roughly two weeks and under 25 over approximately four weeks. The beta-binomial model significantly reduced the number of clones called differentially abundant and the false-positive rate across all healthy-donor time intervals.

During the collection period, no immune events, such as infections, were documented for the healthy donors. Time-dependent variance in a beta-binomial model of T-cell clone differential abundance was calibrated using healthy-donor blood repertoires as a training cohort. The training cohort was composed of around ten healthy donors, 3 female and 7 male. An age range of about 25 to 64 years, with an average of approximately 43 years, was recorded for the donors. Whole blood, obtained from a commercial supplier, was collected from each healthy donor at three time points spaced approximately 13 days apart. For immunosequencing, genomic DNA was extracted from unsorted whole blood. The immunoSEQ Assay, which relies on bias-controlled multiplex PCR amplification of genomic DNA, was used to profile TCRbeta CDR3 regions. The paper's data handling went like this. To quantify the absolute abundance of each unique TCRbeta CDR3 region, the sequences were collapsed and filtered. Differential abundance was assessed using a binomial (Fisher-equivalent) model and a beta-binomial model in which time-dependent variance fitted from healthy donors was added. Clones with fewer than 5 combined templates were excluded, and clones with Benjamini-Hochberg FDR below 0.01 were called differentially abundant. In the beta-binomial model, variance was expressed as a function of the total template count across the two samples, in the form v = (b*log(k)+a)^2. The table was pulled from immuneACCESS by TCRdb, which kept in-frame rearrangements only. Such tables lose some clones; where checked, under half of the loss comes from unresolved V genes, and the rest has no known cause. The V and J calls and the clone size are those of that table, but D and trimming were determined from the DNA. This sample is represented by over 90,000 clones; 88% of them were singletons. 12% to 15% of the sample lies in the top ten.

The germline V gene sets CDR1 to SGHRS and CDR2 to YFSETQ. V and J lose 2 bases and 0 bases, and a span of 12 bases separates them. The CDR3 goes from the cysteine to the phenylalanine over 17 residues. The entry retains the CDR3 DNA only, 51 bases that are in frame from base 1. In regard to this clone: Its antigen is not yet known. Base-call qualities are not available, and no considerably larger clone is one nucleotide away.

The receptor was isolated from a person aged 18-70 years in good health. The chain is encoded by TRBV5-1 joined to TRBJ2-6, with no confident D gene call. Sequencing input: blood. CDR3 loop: CASSLGNVGSGANVLTF. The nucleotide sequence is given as TGCGCCAGCAGCTTAGGTAATGTTGGCTCTGGGGCCAACGTCCTGACTTTC.